The 8 T cell receptor beta chains reported below all come from one sample, sequenced in a study of shared clonotypes between healthy human individuals. Assay used: immunoSEQ multiplex PCR; TCRdb lists only in-frame clones, some missing. Seen here are approximately 620,000 clones, roughly 97% observed once, and the top ten hold less than 0.065%. Sequencing was carried out using naive CD4+ T cells sorted from blood. Subset meaning: CD45RA+ positively selected. The receptors were sampled from a woman in her twenties or thirties in good health.

The V and J genes are TRBV5-1 and TRBJ2-2; D not resolved. In germline, CDR1 is SGHRS, CDR2 YFSETQ. This CDR3 contains 14 residues. The germline V and J ends were trimmed by 0 bases and 4 bases, with 7 bases remaining between them. CDR3 amino acids: CASSLEHPTGELFF. CDR3 bases: TGCGCCAGCAGCTTGGAGCACCCCACCGGGGAGCTGTTTTTT.

The J gene is TRBJ2-7, the V gene TRBV12-5; TRBD1 aligns across 10 bases. Germline CDR1 is LGHNT and CDR2 is FRNRAP. J lost 4 bases, V lost 2 bases, and 8 bases had no gene match. The CDR3 has 16 residues. The DNA for the CDR3 is TGTGCTAGTGGTTTGCGCGACAGGGGGCGAGGGTACGAGCAGTACTTC. Protein: CASGLRDRGRGYEQYF.

The chain employs TRBV18 and TRBJ2-2; 10 nucleotides align to TRBD2. CDR1 is KGHSH and CDR2 is LQKENI in the germline V gene. The CDR3 consists of 17 residues. Trimming removed 3 bases from V and 4 bases from J; junction bases left unmatched: 8. Here the CDR3 reads CASSPALAGVATGELFF. The CDR3, as DNA: TGTGCCAGCTCACCTGCGCTAGCGGGAGTCGCCACCGGGGAGCTGTTTTTT.

The chain employs TRBV19 and TRBJ1-2; D is possibly TRBD1 (6 bases). The CDR3 sequence is 15 residues long. Trimming pared 5 bases from V and 4 bases from J, leaving 17 bases between. The germline V gene has CDR1 LNHDA and CDR2 SQIVND (reference sequence). CDR3 protein: CASSQNTGIRYGYTF. CDR3 nucleotide sequence: TGTGCCAGTAGTCAAAACACAGGGATTCGCTATGGCTACACCTTC.

This chain joins TRBV10-3 and TRBJ2-5; D is possibly TRBD2 (5 bases). The CDR3 consists of 13 residues. Germline-derived CDR1 and CDR2 are ENHRY and SYGVKD. The V gene lost 3 bases and the J gene lost 5 bases, with 10 bases spanning the gap. CDR3 DNA sequence: TGTGCCATCAGTGATCGGGAAAGGGAGACCCAGTACTTC. Translating it yields CAISDRERETQYF.

The chain links TRBV5-4 to TRBJ2-5, with 7 bases aligning to TRBD1. The V segment lost 4 bases and the J segment 4 bases; nucleotides outside the gene matches: 10. This CDR3 has 15 residues. Looked up from germline, CDR1 is SGHNT and CDR2 is YYREEE (reference sequence). The CDR3, as DNA: TGTGCCAGCAGCCCAGGTGGGGCAGGGGGAGAGACCCAGTACTTC. It codes for CASSPGGAGGETQYF.

J is TRBJ1-6 and V is TRBV5-1; TRBD1 aligns across 7 bases. Unmatched junction bases numbered 5, after V lost 5 bases and J lost 6 bases. CDR1 SGHRS and CDR2 YFSETQ come from the germline V gene. The CDR3 covers 14 residues. In DNA, the CDR3 is TGCGCCAGCAGATCGACAGGGCTTAATTCACCCCTCCACTTT. Its translation is CASRSTGLNSPLHF.

V is TRBV11-3 and J is TRBJ2-3, with D perhaps given as TRBD1 or TRBD2 (5 bases each). Trimming took 1 base from V and 4 from J, leaving 15 bases between them. Germline V lookup: CDR1 SGHNT, CDR2 YENEEA. CDR3 length equals 16 residues. The CDR3 DNA reads as TGTGCCAGCAGCTTAGGCGTGGTGGGGCGGGCAGATACGCAGTATTTT. Translating gives CASSLGVVGRADTQYF.